These T cell receptor beta chains were read from a single sample in a study of T-cell reconstitution after alpha-beta-depleted transplantation in children. From the PCR reads, TCRdb called clonotypes with MiXCR, one entry per CDR3 protein. The sample consists of about a million distinct CDR3 sequences, less than 30% of them appearing once. This material consisted of PBMCs, mostly from graft donor cells, taken 360 days after TCRalphabeta/CD19-depleted stem cell transplant. All receptors come from a boy in the first two years of life who had a stem cell transplant for SCID, so the T cells may come from the graft donor. The CDR3 runs from the conserved cysteine through the conserved F or W. The order of the fields is V gene, CDR3 length, J gene, CDR3 protein.

v_call: TRBV4-2
cdr3_length: 15
j_call: TRBJ2-5
cdr3_aa: CASSQERGVKETQYF

v_call: TRBV24-1
cdr3_length: 15
j_call: TRBJ2-7
cdr3_aa: CATSDSGTIEYEQYF

v_call: TRBV29-1
cdr3_length: 13
j_call: TRBJ1-1
cdr3_aa: CSVSQGSNTEAFF

v_call: TRBV7-3
cdr3_length: 16
j_call: TRBJ2-1
cdr3_aa: CASSFRTGTGLHEQFF

v_call: TRBV4-2
cdr3_length: 16
j_call: TRBJ2-2
cdr3_aa: CASSQSGSGGSGELFF

v_call: TRBV7-9
cdr3_length: 16
j_call: TRBJ2-3
cdr3_aa: CASSRRAESYTDTQYF

v_call: TRBV28
cdr3_length: 15
j_call: TRBJ2-7
cdr3_aa: CASSSPAGGSYEQYF

v_call: TRBV20-1
cdr3_length: 16
j_call: TRBJ1-3
cdr3_aa: CSARVPGWARGNTIYF

v_call: TRBV28
cdr3_length: 12
j_call: TRBJ2-7
cdr3_aa: CASSLFNYEQYF

v_call: TRBV12-3/TRBV12-4
cdr3_length: 13
j_call: TRBJ2-1
cdr3_aa: CASSHGPLSEQFF

v_call: TRBV19
cdr3_length: 18
j_call: TRBJ1-1
cdr3_aa: CASSMSEGQGLLNTEAFF

v_call: TRBV5-5
cdr3_length: 14
j_call: TRBJ1-2
cdr3_aa: CASSLRADNYGYTF

v_call: TRBV5-1
cdr3_length: 14
j_call: TRBJ2-3
cdr3_aa: CASSTDSLLGTQYF

v_call: TRBV18
cdr3_length: 13
j_call: TRBJ2-7
cdr3_aa: CASSSVPGYEQYF

v_call: TRBV29-1
cdr3_length: 13
j_call: TRBJ2-7
cdr3_aa: CSVTAPISYEQYF

v_call: TRBV7-2
cdr3_length: 14
j_call: TRBJ2-2
cdr3_aa: CASSLGVPTGELFF

v_call: TRBV11-2
cdr3_length: 17
j_call: TRBJ2-3
cdr3_aa: CASSFSVRGLSTDTQYF

v_call: TRBV20-1
cdr3_length: 12
j_call: TRBJ1-4
cdr3_aa: CSVSVLNEKLFF

v_call: TRBV7-2
cdr3_length: 16
j_call: TRBJ2-2
cdr3_aa: CASSLAPGTRSGELFF

v_call: TRBV20-1
cdr3_length: 14
j_call: TRBJ2-1
cdr3_aa: CSARVAGGPFEQFF

v_call: TRBV12-3/TRBV12-4
cdr3_length: 14
j_call: TRBJ2-3
cdr3_aa: CASVPPWSPDTQYF

v_call: TRBV11-3
cdr3_length: 16
j_call: TRBJ2-1
cdr3_aa: CASSLRGQGVYNEQFF

v_call: TRBV20-1
cdr3_length: 14
j_call: TRBJ1-2
cdr3_aa: CSARGLRDSKGYTF

v_call: TRBV2
cdr3_length: 12
j_call: TRBJ2-5
cdr3_aa: CASLQAGETQYF

v_call: TRBV25-1
cdr3_length: 15
j_call: TRBJ1-4
cdr3_aa: CASSEVQGTNEKLFF